Listed below are T cell receptor beta chains from one sample, sequenced in a study of T cells in localized non-small cell lung cancer. Generated by immunoSEQ multiplex PCR, the TCRdb table keeps only in-frame clones and is missing some. In the table there are about 6,800 clones, around 40% of which are singletons. Sequenced here: lung tumor tissue, sampled before any cancer treatment. These receptors were collected from a man aged 40-75 years with stage III lung adenocarcinoma. Both conserved end residues are part of each CDR3. A D gene is named only where the DNA matches it firmly. Some rows have no size entry. The others give once, few or many, or a class for an expanded clone.

>-|TRBV25-1|TRBJ2-2|-
CASSESGGVGTGELFF
TGTGCCAGCAGTGAATCTGGGGGAGTGGGGACCGGGGAGCTGTTTTTT
>-|TRBV14|TRBJ1-3|-
CATSNIRGAGNTIYF
TGTGCCACCTCGAACATCAGGGGTGCTGGAAACACCATATATTTT
>-|TRBV29-1|TRBJ2-5|-
CSVEGPHPNAVQETQYF
TGCAGCGTTGAAGGACCCCACCCAAATGCGGTCCAAGAGACCCAGTACTTC
>few|TRBV25-1|TRBJ2-5|-
CASSESAETQYF
TGTGCCAGCAGTGAATCAGCGGAGACCCAGTACTTC
>few|TRBV11-3|TRBJ1-1|-
CASSLLRTNTEAFF
TGTGCCAGCAGCTTACTGCGGACGAACACTGAAGCTTTCTTT
>-|TRBV9|TRBJ1-1|-
CASSSRTDTEAFF
TGTGCCAGCAGCTCTCGGACGGACACTGAAGCTTTCTTT
>few|TRBV9|TRBJ1-1|-
CASSIRQDTEAFF
TGTGCCAGCAGCATCCGACAGGACACTGAAGCTTTCTTT
>-|TRBV14|TRBJ1-6|-
CASSHRQDRSPLHF
TGTGCCAGCAGCCACCGACAGGACCGATCACCCCTCCACTTT
>few|TRBV18|TRBJ1-3|-
CASSPLTGRSSGNTIYF
TGTGCCAGCTCACCGTTGACGGGACGGAGCTCTGGAAACACCATATATTTT
>-|TRBV10-2|TRBJ2-3|-
CASSEGVDRSTDTQYF
TGCGCCAGCAGTGAGGGAGTCGACAGGAGCACAGATACGCAGTATTTT
>medium-sized|TRBV6-8|TRBJ2-2|-
CAAQLFTGELFF
TGTGCCGCACAGCTATTCACCGGGGAGCTGTTTTTT
>-|TRBV14|TRBJ2-6|-
CASSPVSGANVLTF
TGTGCCAGCAGCCCCGTCTCCGGGGCCAACGTCCTGACTTTC
>many|TRBV11-3|TRBJ2-7|TRBD1
CASSDGTGYFHEQYF
TGTGCCAGCAGCGATGGGACAGGGTACTTCCACGAGCAGTACTTC
>-|TRBV9|TRBJ2-7|-
CASSVDGTAGEQYF
TGTGCCAGCAGCGTAGATGGGACCGCCGGCGAGCAGTACTTC
>few|TRBV12-5|TRBJ2-1|-
CASALAGGKYNEQFF
TGTGCTAGTGCCCTGGCTGGCGGGAAGTACAATGAGCAGTTCTTC
>once|TRBV28|TRBJ2-7|-
CASSPPGLVKYEQYF
TGTGCCAGCAGTCCCCCGGGACTGGTAAAGTACGAGCAGTACTTC
>-|TRBV6-8|TRBJ1-2|-
CASSQNGGFGYTF
TGTGCCAGCAGTCAGAACGGGGGGTTTGGCTACACCTTC
>-|TRBV30|TRBJ1-4|-
CAWSPTLNLNEKLFF
TGTGCCTGGAGCCCTACCCTGAACCTTAATGAAAAACTGTTTTTT
>-|TRBV19|TRBJ2-2|-
CASSIYGGDTGELFF
TGTGCCAGTAGTATATACGGAGGGGACACCGGGGAGCTGTTTTTT
>few|TRBV5-1|TRBJ2-3|TRBD2
CASSLGVAGVSDTQYF
TGCGCCAGCAGCCTGGGGGTAGCGGGAGTATCAGATACGCAGTATTTT
>medium-sized|TRBV6-8|TRBJ2-5|-
CASGGASGETQYF
TGTGCCAGCGGAGGAGCGTCCGGGGAGACCCAGTACTTC